Presented here are 23 T cell receptor beta chains from one specimen sequenced in a study of T-cell reconstitution after alpha-beta-depleted transplantation in children. For TCRbeta, the library was prepared with unique molecular identifiers. MiXCR, applied by TCRdb to the PCR reads, yields one record per CDR3 protein. The sample lists 490,000 or so distinct CDR3 sequences, under 15% occurring once. The sequencing used PBMCs from the stem cell graft donor, collected from the stem cell graft. These receptors were taken from a human donor who donated a stem cell graft to a child with combined immunodeficiency.

This chain connects TRBV6-5 to TRBJ2-5; D may correspond to TRBD1 or TRBD2 (5 bases each). Germline V gene lookup returns CDR1 MNHEY and CDR2 SVGAGI. Trimming shortened V by 0 bases and J by 0 bases, and 8 bases separated the two germline ends. This CDR3 spans 15 amino acids. In DNA form, the CDR3 reads TGTGCCAGCAGTTACTCCGGGGCAGACCAAGAGACCCAGTACTTC. It yields the protein CASSYSGADQETQYF.

This clonotype was picked up many times. The chain employs TRBV2 and TRBJ2-1, with 13 bases that match TRBD2. The trim removed 2 bases at V and 4 bases at J, leaving 8 bases unmatched. This CDR3 spans 18 amino acids. Germline CDR1 and CDR2: SNHLY and FYNNEI. As DNA, the CDR3 is TGTGCCAGCAGTGAATTCGGACTAGCGGGAGTCTGGTACAATGAGCAGTTCTTC. Amino acids: CASSEFGLAGVWYNEQFF. Drawing the rest from reference TRBV2 and TRBJ2-1, the complete variable domain is EPEVTQTPSHQVTQMGQEVILRCVPISNHLYFYWYRQILGQKVEFLVSFYNNEISEKSEIFDDQFSVERPDGSNFTLKIRSTKLEDSAMYFCASSEFGLAGVWYNEQFFGPGTRLTVL.

A few counts support this clonotype. The gene calls are TRBV3-1 and TRBJ1-4; D is unresolved. The V end was cut by 5 bases, the J end by 4 bases, with 20 bases between. From germline, CDR1 is LGHDT and CDR2 YNNKEL (reference sequence). This CDR3 region has 17 residues. CDR3 DNA: TGTGCCAGCAGCTATAGGGCCATGGAGGCGTTTAATGAAAAACTGTTTTTT. This codes for CASSYRAMEAFNEKLFF.

Only a few counts were recorded for this clonotype. The chain carries TRBV25-1 and TRBJ2-7, with 8 bases matching TRBD2. CDR3 length equals 15 residues. The trim removed 6 bases at V and 2 bases at J, leaving 9 bases unmatched. Looked up from germline, CDR1 is MGHDK and CDR2 is SYGVNS. The CDR3 region is CASRREGRGAYEQYF. The CDR3 nucleotides are TGTGCCAGCAGAAGGGAGGGGCGGGGGGCCTACGAGCAGTACTTC.

This clonotype was detected ten times or more. The chain couples TRBV5-1 to TRBJ1-1; D remains unclear. CDR3 size: 14 residues. Germline-derived CDR1 and CDR2 are SGHRS and YFSETQ. Trimming cost V 0 bases and J 0 bases, with 6 bases left between them. CDR3 in amino acids: CASSLVTMNTEAFF. Written as DNA, the CDR3 is TGCGCCAGCAGCTTGGTGACAATGAACACTGAAGCTTTCTTT.

This clonotype has a handful of counts. The genes are TRBV5-1 and TRBJ2-3, with D possibly being TRBD2 (5 bases). CDR3 length equals 16 residues. Trimming took 0 bases from V and 2 from J, leaving 13 bases between them. Germline values: CDR1 SGHRS, CDR2 YFSETQ. The CDR3 nucleotides are TGCGCCAGCAGCTTGGCCTCAAGCGGTTACACAGATACGCAGTATTTT. Its translation is CASSLASSGYTDTQYF. Complete variable domain (other parts from reference TRBV5-1 and TRBJ2-3): KAGVTQTPRYLIKTRGQQVTLSCSPISGHRSVSWYQQTPGQGLQFLFEYFSETQRNKGNFPGRFSGRQFSNSRSEMNVSTLELGDSALYLCASSLASSGYTDTQYFGPGTRLTVL.

The V call is TRBV20-1, the J call TRBJ2-1; 8 positions agree with TRBD2. CDR1 DFQATT and CDR2 SNEGSKA come from the germline V gene (reference sequence). This CDR3 spans 14 amino acids. The V gene end was trimmed by 3 bases and the J gene end by 8 bases; junction bases not matched to a gene: 9. The CDR3: CSARGLAGWDEQFF. The CDR3 DNA reads as TGCAGTGCTAGGGGCCTAGCGGGCTGGGATGAGCAGTTCTTC.

This clonotype came up a few times. The chain carries TRBV20-1 and TRBJ2-7; TRBD2 matches at 11 bases. The germline CDR1 and CDR2 sequences are DFQATT and SNEGSKA (reference sequence). The CDR3 covers 15 residues. The ends lost 6 bases at V and 6 bases at J; junction bases unmatched: 13. The CDR3 DNA reads TGCAGTGCGGCGGTTAGAACTAGCGGGAGCCGCGAGCAGTACTTC. Protein product: CSAAVRTSGSREQYF.

This clonotype has more than one count but fewer than ten. V gene TRBV4-2 combines with J gene TRBJ2-3; 8 bases are shared with TRBD2. This CDR3 region has 16 residues. V was pared by 0 bases and J by 7 bases, with 9 bases of the junction left unmatched. The germline CDR1 and CDR2 sequences are LGHNA and YNFKEQ. The CDR3 region is CASSQEAGGAGNTQYF. The CDR3 DNA reads TGTGCCAGCAGCCAAGAGGCCGGGGGGGCCGGAAATACGCAGTATTTT.

This chain links TRBV29-1 with TRBJ2-3, with TRBD2 matching 9 bases. The CDR3 consists of 17 residues. The V segment lost 3 bases and the J segment 10 bases; nucleotides outside the gene matches: 20. Germline V lookup: CDR1 SQVTM, CDR2 ANQGSEA. This CDR3 reads CSVEVPTSGRKSGAQYF. CDR3 in DNA: TGCAGCGTTGAGGTCCCGACTAGCGGCCGAAAAAGCGGGGCGCAGTATTTT.

The J gene is TRBJ2-5, the V gene TRBV7-9; 7 bases align to TRBD2. This CDR3 spans 13 amino acids. J gave up 5 bases and V 5 bases, and 5 bases lay outside the gene matches. Per germline, CDR1 SEHNR and CDR2 FQNEAQ (reference sequence). CDR3 sequence reads: CASSPASGETQYF. CDR3 DNA: TGTGCCAGCAGCCCCGCTAGCGGTGAGACCCAGTACTTC.

The chain has TRBV2 and TRBJ2-5; D possibly corresponds to TRBD2 (5 bases). This CDR3 has 15 residues. Germline V CDR1 and CDR2: SNHLY, FYNNEI. V was shortened by 4 bases and J by 4 bases, with 16 bases between the two germline ends. CDR3 sequence: CASSVLPRGRETQYF. The CDR3 nucleotides are TGTGCCAGCAGTGTTCTCCCTCGAGGGAGAGAGACCCAGTACTTC. The full variable domain, in which reference TRBV2 and TRBJ2-5 provide the parts outside the CDR3, is EPEVTQTPSHQVTQMGQEVILRCVPISNHLYFYWYRQILGQKVEFLVSFYNNEISEKSEIFDDQFSVERPDGSNFTLKIRSTKLEDSAMYFCASSVLPRGRETQYFGPGTRLLVL.

This clonotype was seen more than once but under ten times. V and J are TRBV15 and TRBJ1-2; 8 bases match TRBD1. V lost 5 bases and J lost 3; bases outside the gene matches: 5. The germline CDR1 and CDR2 sequences are LNHNV and YYDKDF (reference sequence). This CDR3 region has 14 residues. This CDR3 reads CATSPKDRDYGYTF. The CDR3 DNA sequence: TGTGCCACCAGCCCTAAGGACAGGGACTATGGCTACACCTTC.

The chain uses TRBV7-9 and TRBJ2-5, with D possibly being TRBD1 or TRBD2 (5 bases each). In germline, CDR1 is SEHNR, CDR2 FQNEAQ (reference sequence). The CDR3 length is 16 residues. Trimming took off 3 bases at V and 2 bases at J, with 16 bases between the two ends. This CDR3 reads CASSFFLGTAQETQYF. CDR3 DNA sequence: TGTGCCAGCAGCTTTTTCCTAGGGACGGCGCAAGAGACCCAGTACTTC.

This clonotype was observed a handful of times. This chain connects TRBV7-9 to TRBJ1-1; D is unclear. V lost 0 bases to trimming and J lost 2 bases, with 10 bases between them. From germline, CDR1 is SEHNR and CDR2 FQNEAQ (reference sequence). The CDR3 sequence is 15 residues long. Here the CDR3 reads CASSLATRGNTEAFF. CDR3 DNA: TGTGCCAGCAGCTTAGCGACGCGGGGAAACACTGAAGCTTTCTTT.

The table lists this clonotype with a few counts. This chain joins TRBV6-2 or TRBV6-3 and TRBJ2-1; D may be TRBD1 or TRBD2 (5 bases each). The germline gives CDR1 MNHEY, CDR2 SVGEGT. The CDR3 sequence is 14 residues long. V lost 6 bases and J lost 10, with 19 bases in between. CDR3 DNA: TGTGCCAGCAGCCTCACCAGGGCCCGGGGCGAGCAGTTCTTC. It specifies CASSLTRARGEQFF.

In this sample, this clonotype turned up a few times. The chain carries TRBV6-5 and TRBJ2-2; 7 bases line up with TRBD2. V lost 7 bases to trimming and J lost 6 bases; unmatched junction nucleotides: 14. Germline V gives CDR1 MNHEY, CDR2 SVGAGI. The CDR3 is 16 amino acids. CDR3 region: CASTAPTSLGSGELFF. CDR3 coding DNA: TGTGCCAGCACCGCGCCGACTAGCCTGGGGTCCGGGGAGCTGTTTTTT.

This sequence joins TRBV3-1 and TRBJ2-7, with a weak D call TRBD1 (5 bases). The V and J ends lost 2 bases and 1 base respectively, with 12 bases between them. Germline lookup yields CDR1 LGHDT and CDR2 YNNKEL (reference sequence). The CDR3 has 15 residues. The chain's CDR3 is CASSQSTGVSYEQYF. The DNA for the CDR3 is TGTGCCAGCAGCCAAAGTACAGGTGTTTCCTACGAGCAGTACTTC.

This chain uses TRBV4-3 with TRBJ2-2; maybe TRBD1 (6 bases). Per the germline V gene, CDR1 is LGHNA and CDR2 is YSLEER. Trimming stripped 3 bases from V and 4 bases from J, with 15 bases between. This CDR3 region has 16 residues. The DNA for the CDR3 is TGCGCCAGCAGCCAGGAGGACAGTTCCTTCACCGGGGAGCTGTTTTTT. As protein: CASSQEDSSFTGELFF.

The chain employs TRBV11-2 and TRBJ2-7, with 14 nucleotides matching TRBD2. J was trimmed by 4 bases and V by 4 bases; bases with no gene match: 6. The V gene's germline CDR1 is SGHAT and CDR2 FQNNGV. The CDR3 sequence is 16 residues long. CDR3 sequence (DNA): TGTGCCAGCAGCTCCCGACTAGCGGGAGGGGTTTACGAGCAGTACTTC. This codes for CASSSRLAGGVYEQYF.

This chain uses TRBV6-5 with TRBJ2-7; 10 positions agree with TRBD1. The ends lost 2 bases at V and 4 bases at J; junction bases unmatched: 5. The germline V gene has CDR1 MNHEY and CDR2 SVGAGI. The CDR3 contains 15 residues. The CDR3 DNA sequence: TGTGCCAGCAGTTACGCCAGGGACAGGGGTTACGAGCAGTACTTC. This gives the protein CASSYARDRGYEQYF.

This clonotype has more than one count but fewer than ten. The V and J genes are TRBV4-3 and TRBJ2-7; 9 bases line up with TRBD2. This CDR3 has 15 residues. CDR1 LGHNA and CDR2 YSLEER come from the germline V gene. V gave up 0 bases and J gave up 5 bases; unmatched junction bases: 5. Here the CDR3 DNA reads TGCGCCAGCAGCCAAGAGGGTAGCGGGAGCGACGAGCAGTACTTC. Translation: CASSQEGSGSDEQYF.

The chain links TRBV21-1 to TRBJ2-1; the table's D call, TRBD1, was not checked against the DNA. TRBV21-1 is assigned pseudogene status. This CDR3 is built from 16 residues. The CDR3 protein is CASSKFEGTLYNEQFF. The CDR3 DNA sequence: TGTGCCAGCAGCAAATTCGAGGGGACCCTTTACAATGAGCAGTTCTTC.